These 20 T cell receptor beta chains originate from one sample sequenced in a study of shared clonotypes between healthy human individuals. Here immunoSEQ multiplex PCR was the method, and the copy in TCRdb shows in-frame clones only, minus some. The data hold about 1,800,000 clones, with about 95% observed a single time. Naive-designated CD8 cells lacked CD45RO, were positively enriched for CCR7, and omitted terminally differentiated effector memory CD45RA+ cells. The sample was naive CD8+ T cells sorted from blood. These receptor sequences come from a young man in good health.

The rearrangement links TRBV28 to TRBJ2-7, with 12 bases matching TRBD2. Germline V gene sequence: CDR1 MDHEN, CDR2 SYDVKM. After removal of 2 bases from V and 0 bases from J, the junction contained 5 bases not matched to a gene. The CDR3 totals 17 residues. CDR3 amino acids: CASSLATSGGYSYEQYF. The CDR3 DNA follows: TGTGCCAGCAGTTTAGCGACTAGCGGGGGTTACTCCTACGAGCAGTACTTC.

This rearrangement joins TRBV19 to TRBJ1-4; maybe TRBD1 (5 bases). The CDR3 length is 15 residues. The germline CDR1 and CDR2 sequences are LNHDA and SQIVND (reference sequence). V shed 4 bases and J shed 4 bases, with 13 bases lying between them. The CDR3 nucleotides are TGTGCCAGTAGTACGGGACCCCAGCTTAATGAAAAACTGTTTTTT. It is translated as CASSTGPQLNEKLFF. Variable domain in full (rest from reference TRBV19 and TRBJ1-4): DGGITQSPKYLFRKEGQNVTLSCEQNLNHDAMYWYRQDPGQGLRLIYYSQIVNDFQKGDIAEGYSVSREKKESFPLTVTSAQKNPTAFYLCASSTGPQLNEKLFFGSGTQLSVL.

J is TRBJ2-4 and V is TRBV2, with D possibly TRBD1 on 5 matching bases. The CDR3 runs to 16 residues. Germline values: CDR1 SNHLY, CDR2 FYNNEI. Trimming stripped 7 bases from V and 2 bases from J, with 18 bases between. This CDR3 reads CASTQTEAASKNIQYF. CDR3 DNA: TGTGCCAGCACTCAGACAGAGGCCGCATCCAAAAACATTCAGTACTTC.

This chain links TRBV7-9 with TRBJ1-2, with D uncertain. Germline V CDR1 and CDR2: SEHNR, FQNEAQ (reference sequence). The CDR3 extends over 15 amino acids. V was pared by 2 bases and J by 1 base, with 11 bases between. This CDR3 reads CASSLSETRNYGYTF. CDR3 nucleotide sequence: TGTGCCAGCAGCTTATCGGAGACCCGTAACTATGGCTACACCTTC.

Only a few counts were recorded for this clone. The chain couples TRBV5-3 to TRBJ1-2; 9 bases align to TRBD1. TRBV5-3 is sorted into the ORF group, with uncertain function. The J segment lost 6 bases and the V segment lost 4 bases, leaving 10 bases of the junction unmatched. This CDR3 contains 15 residues. CDR3 residues: CARSPSGGQGNGYTF. The CDR3, as DNA: TGTGCCAGAAGCCCCTCGGGGGGACAGGGCAATGGCTACACCTTC.

This chain uses TRBV7-9 with TRBJ1-2, with D tentatively TRBD1 (6 bases). In germline, CDR1 is SEHNR, CDR2 FQNEAQ (reference sequence). The CDR3 covers 16 residues. Trimming removed 4 bases from V and 6 bases from J, with 21 bases in between. The CDR3 sequence is CASSSRGSLPDNGYTF. DNA for the CDR3: TGTGCCAGCAGCTCTAGGGGGAGCCTCCCCGACAATGGCTACACCTTC.

This clone was found once. The rearrangement links TRBV2 to TRBJ2-7; TRBD2 agrees at 7 bases. Trimming cost V 7 bases and J 4 bases; bases outside gene matches: 13. Germline V gene data show CDR1 as SNHLY and CDR2 as FYNNEI. This CDR3 is 15 amino acids long. Here the CDR3 reads CASMLVGGGEYEQYF. In nucleotides, the CDR3 is TGTGCCAGCATGTTGGTGGGCGGGGGAGAATACGAGCAGTACTTC.

The J gene is TRBJ1-2, the V gene TRBV6-5; D is undetermined. From germline, CDR1 is MNHEY and CDR2 SVGAGI. V was trimmed by 5 bases and J by 6 bases, leaving 10 bases between them. The CDR3 loop spans 12 amino acids. This CDR3 is CASSATEDGYTF. DNA of the CDR3: TGTGCCAGCAGTGCAACCGAGGATGGCTACACCTTC.

The chain has TRBV5-4 and TRBJ2-7, with TRBD1 identical over 7 bases. The germline gives CDR1 SGHNT, CDR2 YYREEE (reference sequence). V shed 2 bases and J 3 bases; nucleotides not matched to a gene: 5. CDR3 length: 14 residues. The CDR3 region is CASSFGTADYEQYF. For the CDR3, the DNA is TGTGCCAGCAGCTTCGGGACAGCTGACTACGAGCAGTACTTC.

The J gene is TRBJ1-2, the V gene TRBV29-1; D unresolved. V lost 7 bases and J 3 bases, leaving 15 bases between the germline ends. Germline CDR1 is SQVTM and CDR2 is ANQGSEA. The CDR3 contains 13 residues. The CDR3 sequence: CSALGEWDYGYTF. CDR3 in DNA: TGCAGCGCCCTGGGCGAGTGGGACTATGGCTACACCTTC.

The chain is built from TRBV7-9 and TRBJ2-7, with a weak D call TRBD2 (6 bases). Trimming removed 4 bases at V and 2 bases at J, with 12 bases between. There are 14 residues in the CDR3. Germline-derived CDR1 and CDR2 are SEHNR and FQNEAQ (reference sequence). CDR3: CASSSDYHTYEQYF. The DNA of the CDR3 is TGTGCCAGCAGCTCGGACTATCACACCTACGAGCAGTACTTC.

About this clone: This sample includes further DNA sequences coding for the same CDR3. The chain carries TRBV20-1 and TRBJ2-7; D gene ambiguous. This CDR3 is built from 10 residues. Trimming removed 2 bases at V and 1 base at J, with 0 bases between. Germline loops: CDR1 DFQATT, CDR2 SNEGSKA (reference sequence). The CDR3 sequence is CSARSYEQYF. CDR3 nucleotide sequence: TGCAGTGCTAGATCCTACGAGCAGTACTTC.

CDR3 coding DNA: TGTGCCAGCAGCGGAGGGTTGAACACTGAAGCTTTCTTT. Translating gives CASSGGLNTEAFF. J is TRBJ1-1 and V is TRBV5-4; D is uncertain. V dropped 4 bases and J dropped 0 bases, with 7 bases sitting between them. CDR3 size: 13 residues. Germline CDR1 SGHNT, CDR2 YYREEE (reference sequence). The full variable domain, with the rest looked up from reference TRBV5-4 and TRBJ1-1, is ETGVTQSPTHLIKTRGQQVTLRCSSQSGHNTVSWYQQALGQGPQFIFQYYREEENGRGNFPPRFSGLQFPNYSSELNVNALELDDSALYLCASSGGLNTEAFFGQGTRLTVV.

In its sample, this clone was seen once. The chain recombines TRBV10-1 with TRBJ2-1; D could derive from TRBD1 or TRBD2 (5 bases each). CDR1 WNHNN and CDR2 SYGVQD come from the germline V gene (reference sequence). This CDR3 spans 15 amino acids. V was pared by 0 bases and J by 3 bases, with 9 bases between. CDR3 nucleotide sequence: TGCGCCAGCAGTGAGTCACGGGGCCTCTACAATGAGCAGTTCTTC. It codes for CASSESRGLYNEQFF.

The chain employs TRBV27 and TRBJ2-7; 14 bases fit TRBD2. This CDR3 has 18 amino acids. V gave up 5 bases and J gave up 1 base; unmatched junction bases: 10. Germline V gives CDR1 MNHEY, CDR2 SMNVEV (reference sequence). CDR3: CASSPAPGLAGASYEQYF. The CDR3 coding sequence is TGTGCCAGCAGTCCGGCACCGGGACTAGCGGGGGCTTCCTACGAGCAGTACTTC.

Note on this clone: This CDR3 is also generated by other DNA sequences in the sample. The chain employs TRBV11-2 and TRBJ2-1, with D tentatively TRBD2 (6 bases). From germline, CDR1 is SGHAT and CDR2 FQNNGV. The CDR3 spans 14 residues. V was cut by 4 bases and J by 3 bases, with 10 bases left in between. The CDR3: CASSSGGSYNEQFF. The CDR3 DNA sequence: TGTGCCAGCAGCTCTGGGGGGAGCTACAATGAGCAGTTCTTC.

This chain connects TRBV28 to TRBJ1-2; D ambiguous. Trimming stripped 1 base from V and 4 bases from J, with 7 bases between. CDR1 and CDR2 from the germline V gene are MDHEN and SYDVKM. There are 13 residues in the CDR3. The CDR3 bases are TGTGCCAGCAGTTTATTGCAGAGCTATGGCTACACCTTC. Its protein product is CASSLLQSYGYTF.

The chain links TRBV7-8 to TRBJ1-4; D gene unclear. There are 14 residues in the CDR3. Trimming pared 2 bases from V and 6 bases from J, leaving 10 bases between. The germline CDR1 and CDR2 sequences are SGHVS and FQNEAQ. As DNA, the CDR3 is TGTGCCAGCAGCTTAATGGTTTGGGATGAAAAACTGTTTTTT. This sequence encodes CASSLMVWDEKLFF.

The genes are TRBV30 and TRBJ2-3; a weak D match, TRBD2 (5 bases). Germline V lookup: CDR1 GTSNPN, CDR2 SVGIG (reference sequence). V lost 4 bases to trimming and J lost 5 bases, with 7 bases between them. This CDR3 region has 11 residues. The CDR3 region is CAWKSGDTQYF. The CDR3 nucleotides read TGTGCCTGGAAGAGCGGAGATACGCAGTATTTT.

The rearrangement uses TRBV21-1 and TRBJ2-1; the table gives TRBD2 as D, unverified against the DNA. TRBV21-1 counts as a pseudogene. The CDR3 is 13 residues long. CDR3 region: CASTREFYNEQFF. The CDR3 region has the DNA TGTGCCAGCACCCGGGAGTTCTACAATGAGCAGTTCTTC.